The table lists the clone carrying this TCR beta chain with a few counts. From RNA transcripts, TCR beta CDR3 regions were amplified. HTBI primers drove first-round RT-PCR of the TCR CDR3. A single record per CDR3 protein comes from TCRdb applying MiXCR to the multiplex PCR reads. The sample has about 270,000 distinct CDR3 sequences; approximately 21% are singletons. The record originates from a study of T cells in Graves' hyperthyroidism and ophthalmopathy. Sequencing input: blood. The receptor was derived from a young man with Graves' ophthalmopathy.

CDR3 coding DNA: TGTGCCAGCAGAGCTAGCGGGTTGGTCTACGAGCAGTACTTC. Its protein product is CASRASGLVYEQYF. The chain joins TRBV6-1 to TRBJ2-7; TRBD2 aligns across 8 bases. Looked up from germline, CDR1 is MNHNS and CDR2 is SASEGT. CDR3 size: 14 residues. V trimming: 6 bases; J trimming: 3 bases; junction bases outside the gene matches: 7.